This TCR beta chain comes out of a study of human T cells and chemical hapten exposure. Trimming left V 2 bases short and J 2 bases short, with 22 bases between. The CDR3 totals 18 residues. Germline loops: CDR1 MNHEY, CDR2 SVGEGT. Described time point: patch test 1, 2 weeks after DPC sensitization. Treatment here: therapeutic diphenylcyclopropenone sensitization with weekly scalp DPC. A few counts support this clonotype. TCRdb ran MiXCR on the RACE reads and lists one entry per CDR3 protein. This table holds approximately 110,000 distinct CDR3 sequences, more than 9.5% found once. Material: whole blood, obtained in connection with sensitization to the hapten diphenylcyclopropenone (DPC). The chain employs TRBV6-2 or TRBV6-3 and TRBJ2-7; TRBD1 or TRBD2 may be the D gene (7 bases each). This sequence was found in a woman aged 40 to 49 with alopecia areata. Some clones in this sample may be carry-over from other donors' samples. The CDR3 is CASSYDREGTVGTYEQYF. As DNA, the CDR3 is TGTGCCAGCAGTTACGACAGGGAGGGGACCGTTGGGACCTACGAGCAGTACTTC.